The 18 T cell receptor beta chains in this list originate from one sample, sequenced in a study of OX40 agonist ivuxolimab in advanced cancers. The assay was immunoSEQ multiplex PCR, and TCRdb's table has in-frame clones only and misses some. The sample contains about 48,000 clones, approximately 89% of which appear only once. Specimen: CD4+ or CD8+ T cells sorted from blood, collected in a trial of the OX40 agonist ivuxolimab. The receptors stem from an adult with an advanced solid tumor such as melanoma, head and neck, liver or kidney cancer.

In its sample, this clone was seen a few times. The chain couples TRBV7-6 to TRBJ1-1; 7 bases are a match to TRBD1. Germline CDR1 reads SGHVS; CDR2 reads FNYEAQ. The junction had 5 bases not matched to a gene; V was cut back by 2 bases and J by 2 bases. This CDR3 spans 15 amino acids. CDR3 region: CASSLLRDSNTEAFF. The CDR3 nucleotides read TGTGCCAGCAGCTTACTCCGGGACAGCAACACTGAAGCTTTCTTT.

This chain connects TRBV13 to TRBJ2-5; D might be TRBD1 or TRBD2, each matching 5 bases. This CDR3 is built from 13 residues. Germline assignment: CDR1 PRHDT and CDR2 FYEKMQ (reference sequence). Trimming removed 5 bases at V and 5 bases at J, with 12 bases between. CDR3: CASSPPGQETQYF. Here the CDR3 DNA reads TGTGCCAGCAGCCCTCCGGGGCAGGAGACCCAGTACTTC.

This chain uses TRBV2 with TRBJ2-2; TRBD2 matches 11 bases. The CDR3 is made up of 14 amino acids. The V segment lost 9 bases and the J segment 5 bases; nucleotides outside the gene matches: 5. Germline assignment: CDR1 SNHLY and CDR2 FYNNEI. CDR3 amino acids: CARGTSGGTGELFF. CDR3 sequence (DNA): TGTGCCAGAGGGACTAGCGGTGGAACCGGGGAGCTGTTTTTT.

The genes are TRBV21-1 and TRBJ2-1; the table names TRBD1, a call not compared with the DNA. TRBV21-1 is a pseudogene segment. This CDR3 is 15 amino acids long. The CDR3, as DNA: TGTGCCAGGAGAAGTGGAAGGACAGGGCGTCGTGAGCAGTTCTTC. Its translation is CARRSGRTGRREQFF.

The rearrangement links TRBV19 to TRBJ2-5, with D possibly TRBD1 on 6 matching bases. The CDR3 is 14 amino acids. Trimming took 5 bases from V and 1 from J, leaving 11 bases between them. CDR1 is LNHDA and CDR2 is SQIVND in the germline V gene (reference sequence). The CDR3 sequence is CASSLTGPQETQYF. Here the CDR3 DNA reads TGTGCCAGTAGTCTAACAGGGCCCCAAGAGACCCAGTACTTC.

J is TRBJ2-7 and V is TRBV4-1; perhaps TRBD2 as D (6 bases). The germline CDR1 and CDR2 sequences are MGHRA and YSYEKL. V was cut by 4 bases and J by 3 bases, with 16 bases left in between. The CDR3 spans 15 residues. CDR3 in DNA: TGCGCCAGCAGCCCGACAGTGAGGGGAGGCTACGAGCAGTACTTC. Translation gives CASSPTVRGGYEQYF.

The genes are TRBV11-3 and TRBJ1-1, with TRBD1 matching over 9 bases. Germline V gene sequence: CDR1 SGHNT, CDR2 YENEEA. This CDR3 spans 12 amino acids. Trimming cost V 4 bases and J 11 bases; bases outside gene matches: 5. Here the CDR3 DNA reads TGTGCCAGCAGCTCAGGGACAGGGATCGCTTTCTTT. This sequence encodes CASSSGTGIAFF.

In this sample, this clone turned up once. Here the CDR3 DNA reads TGTGCCAGCAGCGTCCGGGACAGGGTCTCTGGCTACACCTTC. Protein: CASSVRDRVSGYTF. The V gene is TRBV28, the J gene TRBJ1-2; 9 nucleotides align to TRBD1. The germline V gene encodes CDR1 MDHEN and CDR2 SYDVKM. The CDR3 runs to 14 residues. V lost 6 bases, J lost 7 bases, and 9 bases stayed unmatched.

The J gene is TRBJ2-2, the V gene TRBV6-5; D is ambiguous. The CDR3 has 14 residues. Trimming stripped 2 bases from V and 4 bases from J, with 8 bases between. Germline V CDR1 and CDR2: MNHEY, SVGAGI. This chain's CDR3 is CASSYGAGTGELFF. The CDR3 DNA is TGTGCCAGCAGTTACGGTGCAGGCACCGGGGAGCTGTTTTTT.

The chain carries TRBV28 and TRBJ1-1; TRBD1 is a possible D gene (5 bases). Germline CDR1 MDHEN, CDR2 SYDVKM. This CDR3 has 13 residues. Trimming took off 3 bases at V and 4 bases at J, with 9 bases between the two ends. The CDR3, as DNA: TGTGCCAGCAGTTTGGCAGGGAGCACTGAAGCTTTCTTT. Protein product: CASSLAGSTEAFF.

The chain couples TRBV6-1 to TRBJ1-5, with 8 bases aligning to TRBD1. This CDR3 is 14 amino acids long. The V segment lost 10 bases and the J segment 1 base; nucleotides outside the gene matches: 6. Germline assignment: CDR1 MNHNS and CDR2 SASEGT. The CDR3, as DNA: TGTGCCACCACTACAGGGGGAAGCAATCAGCCCCAGCATTTT. It codes for CATTTGGSNQPQHF.

V gene TRBV19 combines with J gene TRBJ2-1; D might be TRBD1 (5 bases). CDR3 size: 14 residues. V lost 5 bases and J 2 bases, leaving 10 bases between the germline ends. Germline V gives CDR1 LNHDA, CDR2 SQIVND (reference sequence). The CDR3 DNA is TGTGCCAGTAGTGCGCAGGGCCCCTACAATGAGCAGTTCTTC. Its protein is CASSAQGPYNEQFF.

This rearrangement joins TRBV4-3 to TRBJ2-6; D gene uncertain. CDR1 is LGHNA, CDR2 YSLEER, per germline. Trimming left V 5 bases short and J 5 bases short, with 16 bases between. The CDR3 totals 16 residues. CDR3 sequence (DNA): TGCGCCAGCAGCGTGACGTCACAAAGTCGGGCCAACGTCCTGACTTTC. It specifies CASSVTSQSRANVLTF.

CDR3 nucleotide sequence: TGTGCCAGTAGCTGGGTTAGCAATCAGCCCCAGCATTTT. It is translated as CASSWVSNQPQHF. This rearrangement joins TRBV19 to TRBJ1-5; D is undetermined. Per the germline V gene, CDR1 is LNHDA and CDR2 is SQIVND (reference sequence). CDR3 length equals 13 residues. Between the trimmed V and J ends, which lost 6 bases and 0 bases, there was a span of 6 bases.

CDR3 nucleotides: TGTGCCAGTAGTATAAGTATGAACACTGAAGCTTTCTTT. Its protein is CASSISMNTEAFF. The chain is built from TRBV19 and TRBJ1-1; no clear D. The germline CDR1 and CDR2 sequences are LNHDA and SQIVND (reference sequence). CDR3 length: 13 residues. Trimming stripped 2 bases from V and 0 bases from J, with 4 bases between.

The V gene is TRBV30, the J gene TRBJ2-7; 7 bases map to TRBD1. The CDR3 has 13 residues. V trimming: 3 bases; J trimming: 2 bases; junction bases outside the gene matches: 4. Germline V gives CDR1 GTSNPN, CDR2 SVGIG (reference sequence). The CDR3 protein is CAWREGTAYEQYF. The CDR3 DNA sequence: TGTGCCTGGAGGGAAGGGACAGCCTACGAGCAGTACTTC.

The rearrangement joins TRBV2 to TRBJ2-1; D remains ambiguous. V dropped 6 bases and J dropped 3 bases, with 9 bases sitting between them. The CDR3 has 13 residues. The germline gives CDR1 SNHLY, CDR2 FYNNEI. The CDR3, as DNA: TGTGCCAGCAGAGATACAGTCTACAATGAGCAGTTCTTC. This translates into CASRDTVYNEQFF.

The V and J genes are TRBV27 and TRBJ2-2; D is possibly TRBD1 (5 bases). V lost 5 bases and J lost 5, with 12 bases in between. The CDR3 loop spans 14 amino acids. CDR1 is MNHEY and CDR2 is SMNVEV in the germline V gene (reference sequence). The chain's CDR3 is CASSMGQSTGELFF. The CDR3 DNA follows: TGTGCCAGCAGTATGGGGCAGAGTACCGGGGAGCTGTTTTTT.